Following are 25 T cell receptor beta chains from one sample sequenced in a study of T cells in Graves' hyperthyroidism and ophthalmopathy. RNA transcripts served as the template for amplifying TCR beta CDR3 regions. Researchers ran a first-round RT-PCR on the TCR CDR3 using the HTBI primer set. MiXCR, applied by TCRdb to the multiplex PCR reads, yields one record per CDR3 protein. The table lists approximately 620,000 distinct CDR3 sequences, 14% of them singletons. Input material: blood. These TCRs come from a woman aged 25-40 years with Graves' hyperthyroidism that later progressed to Graves' ophthalmopathy.

This clonotype was counted ten times or more. The rearrangement links TRBV5-1 to TRBJ2-3; possible D gene TRBD2, 5 bases. The length of the CDR3 is 15 residues. CDR1 is SGHRS, CDR2 YFSETQ, per germline. V was cut by 0 bases and J by 4 bases, with 12 bases left in between. CDR3 protein: CASSLGRGGADTQYF. CDR3 nucleotides: TGCGCCAGCAGCTTGGGACGGGGTGGGGCAGATACGCAGTATTTT.

Worth noting for this clonotype: A single base separates this from a much larger clone, so it may be a read error. The chain combines TRBV29-1 with TRBJ2-2; TRBD1 agrees at 9 bases. Germline lookup yields CDR1 SQVTM and CDR2 ANQGSEA. This CDR3 has 13 residues. Written as DNA, the CDR3 is TGCAGCGTAGACAGGGGGAACCCCGGGGAGCTGTTTTTT. Translated, it gives CSVDRGNPGELFF.

The sample holds a few counts of this clonotype. A much larger clonotype is one base distant, so this may be a read error. The DNA for the CDR3 is TGTGCCAGTAGTAATACAGGGCTGGACACTGAAGCTTTCTTT. Amino acids: CASSNTGLDTEAFF. The chain recombines TRBV19 with TRBJ1-1; TRBD1 is a possible D gene (6 bases). The CDR3 runs to 14 residues. V lost 4 bases and J lost 3, with 12 bases in between. Germline loops: CDR1 LNHDA, CDR2 SQIVND (reference sequence).

This clonotype was seen repeatedly, ten times or more. The chain is built from TRBV30 and TRBJ1-1; D gene ambiguous. Trimming removed 6 bases from V and 3 bases from J, with 11 bases in between. The CDR3 totals 12 residues. CDR1 GTSNPN and CDR2 SVGIG come from the germline V gene (reference sequence). The CDR3 region is CACSRQYTEAFF. The CDR3 nucleotides are TGTGCCTGCTCGCGGCAGTACACTGAAGCTTTCTTT.

This clonotype turned up a few times. The chain recombines TRBV5-4 with TRBJ2-5, with TRBD2 as a possible D gene (7 bases). This CDR3 is built from 16 residues. Trimming removed 4 bases from V and 3 bases from J, with 19 bases in between. The V gene's germline CDR1 is SGHNT and CDR2 YYREEE (reference sequence). In DNA, the CDR3 is TGTGCCAGCAGCAGTAAGGGGGGGGCAGCTAAAGAGACCCAGTACTTC. This codes for CASSSKGGAAKETQYF.

Ten or more counts support this clonotype. V and J are TRBV29-1 and TRBJ2-5; a possible D gene is TRBD1 (6 bases). The ends were cut back, 4 bases at V and 2 bases at J, with 8 bases in the middle. The CDR3 contains 12 residues. CDR1 SQVTM and CDR2 ANQGSEA come from the germline V gene. CDR3 loop: CSVAQGQETQYF. CDR3 nucleotide sequence: TGCAGCGTTGCACAGGGTCAAGAGACCCAGTACTTC.

This clonotype was detected ten times or more. The rearrangement links TRBV4-3 to TRBJ2-1; TRBD2 matches 7 bases. Trimming cost V 0 bases and J 2 bases; bases outside gene matches: 7. The CDR3 has 17 amino acids. CDR1 and CDR2 from the germline V gene are LGHNA and YSLEER. Here the CDR3 reads CASSQETSDPTYNEQFF. The CDR3 DNA is TGCGCCAGCAGCCAAGAAACTAGCGACCCAACCTACAATGAGCAGTTCTTC.

The J gene is TRBJ2-2, the V gene TRBV7-2, with D possibly being TRBD2 (5 bases). CDR3 size: 15 residues. V gave up 2 bases and J gave up 3 bases, with 10 bases separating them. From germline, CDR1 is SGHTA and CDR2 FQGNSA. CDR3 DNA sequence: TGTGCCAGCAGCTTAAAGCGGATCGACACCGGGGAGCTGTTTTTT. It is translated as CASSLKRIDTGELFF.

This clonotype appeared many times. V usage is TRBV29-1 and J usage is TRBJ2-3; no clear D. Trimming took off 0 bases at V and 3 bases at J, with 4 bases between the two ends. CDR1 and CDR2 from the germline V gene are SQVTM and ANQGSEA. CDR3 length: 12 residues. This chain's CDR3 is CSVEEVTDTQYF. The CDR3 bases are TGCAGCGTTGAAGAGGTGACAGATACGCAGTATTTT.

This clonotype was seen a few times. The chain links TRBV19 to TRBJ2-2; D ambiguous. CDR1 and CDR2 from the germline V gene are LNHDA and SQIVND (reference sequence). The CDR3 is 16 amino acids. V lost 6 bases and J lost 4, with 18 bases in between. The CDR3 loop reads CASSKDRTISTGELFF. In DNA, the CDR3 is TGTGCCAGTAGCAAGGACCGGACGATTAGCACCGGGGAGCTGTTTTTT.

This clonotype was picked up many times. The gene calls are TRBV5-5 and TRBJ1-2, with D uncertain. Deletions cut 2 bases from V and 8 bases from J, with 10 bases between. This CDR3 contains 12 residues. CDR1 and CDR2 from the germline V gene are SGHKS and YYEKEE (reference sequence). For the CDR3, the DNA is TGTGCCAGCAGCTTCGGCGCTGGGGGCTACACCTTC. Translation gives CASSFGAGGYTF.

This clonotype was seen a handful of times. J is TRBJ2-7 and V is TRBV7-8; D unresolved. This CDR3 region has 17 residues. Germline values: CDR1 SGHVS, CDR2 FQNEAQ. V was shortened by 1 base and J by 0 bases, with 16 bases between the two germline ends. The CDR3 DNA follows: TGTGCCAGCAGCTTAGGTTGGGTGGGCAAGATCTCCTACGAGCAGTACTTC. Translated: CASSLGWVGKISYEQYF.

This clonotype was counted ten times or more. This sequence joins TRBV19 and TRBJ2-5; D not resolved. The CDR3 covers 18 residues. Trimming took off 3 bases at V and 2 bases at J, with 22 bases between the two ends. CDR1 and CDR2 from the germline V gene are LNHDA and SQIVND (reference sequence). CDR3 bases: TGTGCCAGTAGTATTCGGGTTCCACGGACGTTCTCGCAAGAGACCCAGTACTTC. Residues: CASSIRVPRTFSQETQYF. The full variable domain, rest sourced from reference TRBV19 and TRBJ2-5, is DGGITQSPKYLFRKEGQNVTLSCEQNLNHDAMYWYRQDPGQGLRLIYYSQIVNDFQKGDIAEGYSVSREKKESFPLTVTSAQKNPTAFYLCASSIRVPRTFSQETQYFGPGTRLLVL.

In this sample, this clonotype turned up many times. This rearrangement joins TRBV6-6 to TRBJ2-1; D remains ambiguous. The CDR3 covers 13 residues. V was cut by 2 bases and J by 9 bases, with 11 bases left in between. Germline values: CDR1 MNHNY, CDR2 SVGAGI (reference sequence). The CDR3 loop reads CASSYEATGEQFF. The CDR3 DNA follows: TGTGCCAGCAGTTACGAGGCCACCGGTGAGCAGTTCTTC.

This sequence joins TRBV5-6 and TRBJ2-1, with 7 bases matching TRBD2. This CDR3 has 13 amino acids. Losses at the gene ends were 2 bases for V and 8 bases for J; bases not matched to a gene: 4. Germline CDR1 reads SGHDT; CDR2 reads YYEEEE. The DNA of the CDR3 is TGTGCCAGCAGCTTTACGGGAGGCGATGAGCAGTTCTTC. This codes for CASSFTGGDEQFF.

The chain has TRBV10-3 and TRBJ2-1; 14 nucleotides line up with TRBD2. Germline V gene lookup returns CDR1 ENHRY and CDR2 SYGVKD. CDR3 length: 18 residues. Losses at the gene ends were 4 bases for V and 2 bases for J; bases not matched to a gene: 7. The DNA for the CDR3 is TGTGCCATCAGTGCTGGACTAGCGGGAGGTAGGACCTACAATGAGCAGTTCTTC. Translated, it gives CAISAGLAGGRTYNEQFF.

The J gene is TRBJ2-1, the V gene TRBV24-1; no clear D. V lost 3 bases to trimming and J lost 5 bases, with 10 bases between them. The CDR3 totals 14 residues. Germline CDR1 reads KGHDR; CDR2 reads SFDVKD. Here the CDR3 reads CATSDAAADNEQFF. The CDR3 DNA follows: TGTGCCACCAGTGATGCGGCAGCCGACAATGAGCAGTTCTTC.

This clonotype showed up many times. This chain joins TRBV30 and TRBJ2-7, with D perhaps being TRBD1 or TRBD2 (5 bases each). Trimming took off 2 bases at V and 4 bases at J, with 15 bases between the two ends. The CDR3 runs 14 residues. From germline, CDR1 is GTSNPN and CDR2 SVGIG (reference sequence). The CDR3 coding sequence is TGTGCCTGGAGTCCCGGGACCCCGGGATACGAGCAGTACTTC. This sequence encodes CAWSPGTPGYEQYF.

Note on this clonotype: In this CDR3 the conserved last residue, phenylalanine or tryptophan, is missing, so a read error is likely. The chain couples TRBV6-1 to TRBJ1-5; D is uncertain. Germline values: CDR1 MNHNS, CDR2 SASEGT. The CDR3 loop spans 13 amino acids. V was cut by 4 bases and J by 5 bases, with 9 bases left in between. CDR3 in DNA: TGTGCCAGCAGTGGATTCCGAGATCAGCCCCAGCATCTT. Translated: CASSGFRDQPQHL.

This clonotype was counted many times. J is TRBJ2-1 and V is TRBV30; unclear D gene. The CDR3 covers 16 residues. The germline V and J ends were trimmed by 4 bases and 0 bases, with 16 bases remaining between them. Germline loops: CDR1 GTSNPN, CDR2 SVGIG (reference sequence). The CDR3 DNA reads as TGTGCCTGGAATCCCACAGCTGATCTCTCCTACAATGAGCAGTTCTTC. Translated, it gives CAWNPTADLSYNEQFF. Complete variable domain (other parts from reference TRBV30 and TRBJ2-1): SQTIHQWPATLVQPVGSPLSLECTVEGTSNPNLYWYRQAAGRGLQLLFYSVGIGQISSEVPQNLSASRPQDRQFILSSKKLLLSDSGFYLCAWNPTADLSYNEQFFGPGTRLTVL.

This clonotype was seen ten or more times. This chain connects TRBV18 to TRBJ1-3; tentatively, D is TRBD1 (6 bases). Trimming took off 3 bases at V and 2 bases at J, with 8 bases between the two ends. The CDR3 spans 14 residues. Germline CDR1 is KGHSH and CDR2 is LQKENI. The CDR3 coding sequence is TGTGCCAGCTCACCCCGGGACACTGGAAACACCATATATTTT. It is translated as CASSPRDTGNTIYF.

This clonotype was seen a handful of times. CDR3 coding DNA: TGTGCCAGCAACCACCGGGACGGAACCTACGAGCAGTACTTC. Translating gives CASNHRDGTYEQYF. The gene calls are TRBV11-2 and TRBJ2-7; D is perhaps TRBD1 or TRBD2 (5 bases each). Per germline, CDR1 SGHAT and CDR2 FQNNGV. Between the trimmed V and J ends, which lost 7 bases and 2 bases, there was a span of 15 bases. The CDR3 sequence is 14 residues long. The full variable domain, with the rest looked up from reference TRBV11-2 and TRBJ2-7, is EAGVAQSPRYKIIEKRQSVAFWCNPISGHATLYWYQQILGQGPKLLIQFQNNGVVDDSQLPKDRFSAERLKGVDSTLKIQPAKLEDSAVYLCASNHRDGTYEQYFGPGTRLTVT.

The CDR3 nucleotides are TGTGCCAGCAGCGTAGAGAGGGGCTACTCTGGAAACACCATATATTTT. The encoded protein is CASSVERGYSGNTIYF. The chain carries TRBV9 and TRBJ1-3; possible D gene TRBD1, 5 bases. From germline, CDR1 is SGDLS and CDR2 YYNGEE. V dropped 0 bases and J dropped 0 bases, with 10 bases sitting between them. CDR3 length: 16 residues.

This clonotype was picked up many times. The rearrangement links TRBV3-1 to TRBJ1-1; the D is unclear. The V gene's germline CDR1 is LGHDT and CDR2 YNNKEL (reference sequence). V was shortened by 1 base and J by 5 bases, with 8 bases between the two germline ends. The CDR3 has 13 amino acids. Here the CDR3 reads CASSQGWRTEAFF. The CDR3 DNA reads TGTGCCAGCAGCCAAGGCTGGAGGACTGAAGCTTTCTTT.

This clonotype was seen repeatedly, ten times or more. The rearrangement joins TRBV7-9 to TRBJ2-1; the D gene is possibly TRBD1 (6 bases). Looked up from germline, CDR1 is SEHNR and CDR2 is FQNEAQ (reference sequence). Deletions cut 4 bases from V and 2 bases from J, with 15 bases between. The CDR3 sequence is 16 residues long. The CDR3 region is CASSSSGQGTYNEQFF. In DNA form, the CDR3 reads TGTGCCAGCAGCTCGTCCGGGCAGGGGACCTACAATGAGCAGTTCTTC.